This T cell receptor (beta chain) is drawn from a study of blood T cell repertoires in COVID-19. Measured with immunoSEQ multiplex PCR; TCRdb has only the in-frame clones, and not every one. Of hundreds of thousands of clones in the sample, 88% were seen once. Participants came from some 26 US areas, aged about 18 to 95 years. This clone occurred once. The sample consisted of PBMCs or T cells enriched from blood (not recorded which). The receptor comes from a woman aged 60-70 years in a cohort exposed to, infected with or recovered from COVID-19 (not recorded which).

DNA of the CDR3: TGTGCCAGCAGCACTCCGGGACAGGGGAGAGAGACCCAGTACTTC. The encoded protein is CASSTPGQGRETQYF. The chain uses TRBV5-4 and TRBJ2-5; 10 bases fit TRBD1. CDR1 and CDR2 from the germline V gene are SGHNT and YYREEE (reference sequence). V lost 4 bases, J lost 4 bases, and 7 bases stayed unmatched. The CDR3 loop spans 15 amino acids.